This T cell receptor beta chain was sequenced during a study of blood T cell repertoires in COVID-19 (dated by TCRdb to 2018 to 2020). As for the study more broadly: Samples from collaborators originated in the United States, Italy and Spain and spanned both the acute and convalescent phases of COVID-19. The prospective study material was composed of cDNA or gDNA derived from T cells, B-cell-depleted T cells, or PBMCs. Subjects who had been exposed to COVID-19, were actively infected with it, or had recovered from it provided the deeply sampled blood TCRbeta repertoires that made up the dataset. The repertoires were released in a freely available public database intended as a resource for research on the immune response to SARS-CoV-2. The samples were drawn from two sources: the first 160 participants of the ongoing ImmuneRACE study, and 1,000 to 1,500 subjects contributed by 6 global collaborators. Sample metadata almost always included a de-identified subject ID, COVID-19 status, age in years and sex. Where HLA class I and class II types were available, the types were taken from metadata supplied by the sample provider, not from assay-based typing.

Trimming removed 3 bases from V and 5 bases from J; the gene matches leave 10 bases unexplained. The CDR3 runs 16 amino acids, cysteine and phenylalanine included. Just CDR3 DNA is preserved here, 48 bases in frame from base 1. CDR1 is given as MNHEY and CDR2 as SVGAGI, both from the germline V gene. In Seattle, one collaborating source enrolled patients while the infection was active and tracked those patients longitudinally over the course of disease. Collaborating institutions collected whole blood in K2EDTA tubes following their own protocols. For TCRbeta analysis, collaborators shipped samples as frozen whole blood, isolated PBMCs, or DNA extracted from either of those sample types. Comment on this clone: The antigen it recognizes is unknown. No base-level quality is on record; no much larger clone is a single base apart.

TCRbeta CDR3 regions were amplified from genomic DNA using the immunoSEQ Assay, a bias-controlled multiplex PCR. The original pipeline was this. The number of nucleated cells in each sample was estimated by amplification of reference gene primers within the assay. To quantify the absolute abundance of each unique TCRbeta CDR3 rearrangement, sequence reads were collapsed and filtered. For each sample, productive Simpson clonality was calculated as the square root of Simpson's diversity index across productive rearrangements. TCRdb mirrors the immuneACCESS table, restricted to in-frame sequences. Some clones are absent from its copies; in checked studies, under half trace to an unresolved V gene, and the reason for the others is unknown. V and J calls and clone size come straight from that table; D and trimming were deduced from the DNA. Recorded for this sample are just over 300,000 clones; approximately 89% of them occurred a single time. The ten largest clones capture about 1.7% of the sample.

Overall results and qualifications from the work: Clinical and demographic metadata were provided uncurated, with the amount varying by source and participant.

The sample taken for sequencing was peripheral blood. The sequence was collected from a woman aged 25 to 39 with COVID-19, enrolled during active disease. The rearrangement combines TRBV6-5 with TRBJ2-1, with 7 junctional bases fitting TRBD1. The bases are TGTGCCAGCAGTTATGTCCACAGGGGCGCCCACAATGAGCAGTTCTTC. Protein translation: CASSYVHRGAHNEQFF.